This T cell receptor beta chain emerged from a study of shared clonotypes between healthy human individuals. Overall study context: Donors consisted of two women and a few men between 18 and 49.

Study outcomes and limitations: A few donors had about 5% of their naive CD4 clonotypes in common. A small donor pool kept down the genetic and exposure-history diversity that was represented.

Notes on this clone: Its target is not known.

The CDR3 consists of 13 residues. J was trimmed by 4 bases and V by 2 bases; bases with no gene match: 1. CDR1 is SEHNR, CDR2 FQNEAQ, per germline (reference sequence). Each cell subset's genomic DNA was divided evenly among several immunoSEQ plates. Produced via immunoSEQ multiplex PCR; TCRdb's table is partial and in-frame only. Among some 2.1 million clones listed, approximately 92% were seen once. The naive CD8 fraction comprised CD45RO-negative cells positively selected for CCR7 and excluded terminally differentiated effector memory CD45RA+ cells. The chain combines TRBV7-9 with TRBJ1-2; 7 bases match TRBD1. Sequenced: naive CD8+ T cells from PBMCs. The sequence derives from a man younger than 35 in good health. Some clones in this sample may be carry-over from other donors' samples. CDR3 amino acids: CASSLWDSYGYTF. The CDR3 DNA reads TGTGCCAGCAGCTTATGGGACAGCTATGGCTACACCTTC.